The entry below describes one T cell receptor beta chain. Its cognate antigen has yet to be identified. No much larger clonotype is one base removed from it; base qualities were not supplied. Other DNA sequences in the same sample also yield this CDR3. Library creation used the immunoSEQ multiplex PCR assay. To provide template for TCR sequencing, every sample had RNA extracted and reverse transcribed into cDNA. First-strand cDNA was synthesized using SuperScript III with a 2:1 mix of oligo-dT and random hexamers. A synthetic immune receptor repertoire was used to gauge amplification bias, and whatever bias remained was removed computationally. Under the source paper's analysis protocol: Raw reads were preprocessed to remove errors, and CDR3 was defined according to IMGT conventions as the region from the conserved cysteine to phenylalanine. Clonality was calculated as 1 minus Shannon entropy normalized by log2 of the number of productive unique TCRs. Whether scalp clones were CD4 or CD8 was inferred by matching scalp TCRbeta sequences against CD4 and CD8 repertoires sorted from blood. Drawn from immuneACCESS, this table holds only the in-frame rearrangements with V and J called that TCRdb kept. Clones are partly lost; checked studies trace under half to an unresolved V gene and leave the rest unexplained. The V and J calls and clone size are taken from that table; D and trimming were inferred from the DNA. Within this sample are about 5,900 clones, with 55% to 65% of them counted one time only. The ten largest account for approximately 8.1% of the sample.

The entry originates in a study of CD8+ T cells in alopecia areata (dated by TCRdb to 2017 to 2018). About the study as a whole: The treated patients took part in an open-label pilot trial in which moderate-to-severe alopecia areata was treated with oral tofacitinib at 5 to 10 mg twice daily. Patients stayed on tofacitinib for 6 to 18 months and then had 6 months of follow-up off drug so that delayed response and recurrence could be assessed. Amplification of TCRbeta CDR3 regions was done by immunoSEQ multiplex PCR using 35 Vbeta forward primers and 13 Jbeta reverse primers. High-throughput TCRbeta sequencing was used to examine T cell clonal expansion in alopecia areata in both the C3H/HeJ mouse model and human patients. Scalp tissue and sorted CD4+ and CD8+ peripheral blood T cells from patchy and totalis/universalis alopecia areata patients and from healthy controls were covered by human TCRbeta sequencing. RNA was extracted with the PAXgene miRNA kit for fixed scalp, the miRNeasy kit for PBMCs, and the RNeasy kit for mouse skin. Scalp clonality was compared across normal scalp (n=4), patchy alopecia areata scalp (n=8), and alopecia totalis/universalis scalp (n=8). Tofacitinib-treated patients had biopsies at baseline and at 4 and 24 weeks of treatment, with a later scalp biopsy in several patients. For the treated patients, the SALT score, which quantifies what percentage of scalp surface area is affected, served as the measure of disease severity.

Overall study outcomes, separate from this receptor: Lesional scalp, especially in alopecia totalis/universalis, showed higher clonality and more expanded CD8+ clones than normal scalp, suggesting antigenic drive. Scalp TCR repertoire analysis is complicated because resident alphabeta T cells in normal human skin are also sequenced, whereas mouse skin is dominated by gammadelta T cells. Tofacitinib significantly decreased scalp clonality and the number of expanded CD8+ clones among the top 100 scalp clones. Many expanded lesional clones were found to persist in scalp and blood during tofacitinib treatment, and relapse after treatment cessation may be partly explained by this persistence. Compared with mice, TCR sequences shared between patients were less clear, possibly partly because of HLA diversity across the patient population. Because the treated cohort was small and had just a single nonresponder, larger studies are needed to establish links between baseline CD8+ expansion and response.

The CDR3 spans 14 residues, from the cysteine through the phenylalanine. The entry retains the CDR3 DNA only, 42 bases that are in frame from base 1. V is trimmed back by 0 bases and J by 2 bases, and the junction contains 2 bases that no gene match accounts for. The germline V gene specifies SGDLS as CDR1 and YYNGEE as CDR2. Explained via the paper, the treatment or condition label denotes: oral pan-JAK inhibitor, 5-10 mg twice daily. Lesional scalp punch biopsies and peripheral blood were collected from alopecia areata patients. Human scalp biopsies were fixed immediately in PAXgene tissue containers.

The specimen was skin, collected between weeks 30 and 35, from a patient treated with tofacitinib. The sequence joins TRBV9 to TRBJ2-7, with 7 junctional bases fitting TRBD1. This sequence originates from a human donor with alopecia areata. CDR3 protein: CASSVGQGTYEQYF. The DNA sequence follows: TGTGCCAGCAGCGTAGGACAGGGAACCTACGAGCAGTACTTC.